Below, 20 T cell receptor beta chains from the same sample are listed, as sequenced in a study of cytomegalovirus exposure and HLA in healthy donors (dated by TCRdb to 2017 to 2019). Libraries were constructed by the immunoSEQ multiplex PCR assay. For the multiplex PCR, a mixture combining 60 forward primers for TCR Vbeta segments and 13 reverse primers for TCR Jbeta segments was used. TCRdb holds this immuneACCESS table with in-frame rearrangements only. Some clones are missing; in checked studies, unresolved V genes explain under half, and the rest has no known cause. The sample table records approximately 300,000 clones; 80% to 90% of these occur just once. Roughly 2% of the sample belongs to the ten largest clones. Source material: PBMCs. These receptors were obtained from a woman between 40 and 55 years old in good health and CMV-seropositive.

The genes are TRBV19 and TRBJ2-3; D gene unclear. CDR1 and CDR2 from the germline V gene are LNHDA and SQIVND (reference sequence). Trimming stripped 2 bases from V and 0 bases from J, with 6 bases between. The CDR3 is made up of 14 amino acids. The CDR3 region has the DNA TGTGCCAGTAGTATACACTTAAGCACAGATACGCAGTATTTT. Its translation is CASSIHLSTDTQYF. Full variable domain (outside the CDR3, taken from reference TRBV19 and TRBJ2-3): DGGITQSPKYLFRKEGQNVTLSCEQNLNHDAMYWYRQDPGQGLRLIYYSQIVNDFQKGDIAEGYSVSREKKESFPLTVTSAQKNPTAFYLCASSIHLSTDTQYFGPGTRLTVL.

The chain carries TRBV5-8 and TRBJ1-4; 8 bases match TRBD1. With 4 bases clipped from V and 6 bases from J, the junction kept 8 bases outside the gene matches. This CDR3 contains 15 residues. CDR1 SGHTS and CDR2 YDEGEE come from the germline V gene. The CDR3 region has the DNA TGTGCCAGCAGCGCGACAGGGGCCGGGGATGAAAAACTGTTTTTT. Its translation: CASSATGAGDEKLFF.

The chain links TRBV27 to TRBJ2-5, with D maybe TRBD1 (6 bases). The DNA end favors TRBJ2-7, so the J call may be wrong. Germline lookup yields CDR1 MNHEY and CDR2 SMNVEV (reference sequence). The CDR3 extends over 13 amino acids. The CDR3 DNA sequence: TGTGCCAGCAGGCAGGGGTGGTTCTACGAGCAGTACTTC. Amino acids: CASRQGWFYEQYF.

CDR3 coding DNA: TGTGCCAGTAGTATAGTTGCCTCAGGTTCCGGGGAGCTGTTTTTT. Translation: CASSIVASGSGELFF. This chain joins TRBV19 and TRBJ2-2; D remains ambiguous. The germline CDR1 and CDR2 sequences are LNHDA and SQIVND (reference sequence). CDR3 length: 15 amino acids. The ends were cut back, 1 base at V and 6 bases at J, with 12 bases in the middle.

The CDR3 bases are TGTGCCAGCAGCTTCGGGGACAGATTGAATTCACCCCTCCACTTT. Translation gives CASSFGDRLNSPLHF. V gene TRBV11-1 combines with J gene TRBJ1-6; 7 nucleotides match TRBD1. V lost 3 bases to trimming and J lost 7 bases; unmatched junction nucleotides: 6. The germline V gene encodes CDR1 SGHAT and CDR2 FQDESV (reference sequence). The CDR3 covers 15 residues.

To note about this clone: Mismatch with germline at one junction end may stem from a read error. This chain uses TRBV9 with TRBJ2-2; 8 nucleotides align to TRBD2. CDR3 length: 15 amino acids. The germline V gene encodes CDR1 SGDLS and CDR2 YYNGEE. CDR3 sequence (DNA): TGTGCCAGCAGCGGCACTAGCGGAAACAGCGGGGAGCTGTTTTTT. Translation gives CASSGTSGNSGELFF.

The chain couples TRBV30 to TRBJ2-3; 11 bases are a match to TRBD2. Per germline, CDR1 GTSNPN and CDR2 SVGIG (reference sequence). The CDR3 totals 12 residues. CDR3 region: CVVAGGPDTQYF. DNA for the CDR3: TGTGTGGTAGCGGGAGGGCCAGATACGCAGTATTTT.

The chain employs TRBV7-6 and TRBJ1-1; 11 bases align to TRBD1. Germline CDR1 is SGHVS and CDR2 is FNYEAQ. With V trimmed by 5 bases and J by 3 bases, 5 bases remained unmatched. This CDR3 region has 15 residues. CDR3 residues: CASSIGQGADTEAFF. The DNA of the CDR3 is TGTGCCAGCAGCATAGGACAGGGGGCGGACACTGAAGCTTTCTTT.

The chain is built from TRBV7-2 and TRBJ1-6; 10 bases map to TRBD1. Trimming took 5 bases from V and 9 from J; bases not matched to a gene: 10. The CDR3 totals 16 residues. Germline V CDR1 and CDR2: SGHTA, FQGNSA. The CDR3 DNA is TGTGCCAGCAGCCCTGCTCCGGGACAGGGGCGTTCACCCCTCCACTTT. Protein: CASSPAPGQGRSPLHF.

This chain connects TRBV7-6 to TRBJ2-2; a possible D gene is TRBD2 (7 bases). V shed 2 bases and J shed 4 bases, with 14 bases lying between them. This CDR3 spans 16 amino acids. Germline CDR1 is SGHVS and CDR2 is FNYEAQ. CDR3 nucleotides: TGTGCCAGCAGCTTATCAACGGGGGGCTCCACCGGGGAGCTGTTTTTT. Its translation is CASSLSTGGSTGELFF.

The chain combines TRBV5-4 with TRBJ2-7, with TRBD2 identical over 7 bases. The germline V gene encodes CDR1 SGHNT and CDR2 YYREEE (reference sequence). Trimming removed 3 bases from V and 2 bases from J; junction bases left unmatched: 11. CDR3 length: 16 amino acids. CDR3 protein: CASSSPESSGTYEQYF. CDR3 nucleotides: TGTGCCAGCAGCTCCCCGGAGTCTAGCGGAACCTACGAGCAGTACTTC.

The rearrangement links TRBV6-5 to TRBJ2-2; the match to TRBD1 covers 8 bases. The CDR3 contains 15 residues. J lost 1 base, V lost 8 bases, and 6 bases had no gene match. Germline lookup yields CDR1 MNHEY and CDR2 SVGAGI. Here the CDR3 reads CASGQGLLNTGELFF. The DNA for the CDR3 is TGTGCCAGCGGACAGGGCTTGTTGAACACCGGGGAGCTGTTTTTT.

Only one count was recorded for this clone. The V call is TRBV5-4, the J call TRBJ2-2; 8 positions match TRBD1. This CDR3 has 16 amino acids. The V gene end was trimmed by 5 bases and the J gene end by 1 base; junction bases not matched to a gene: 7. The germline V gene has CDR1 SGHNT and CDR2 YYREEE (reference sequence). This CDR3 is CASRPSTGVNTGELFF. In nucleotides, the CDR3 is TGTGCCAGCAGACCCTCGACAGGGGTGAACACCGGGGAGCTGTTTTTT.

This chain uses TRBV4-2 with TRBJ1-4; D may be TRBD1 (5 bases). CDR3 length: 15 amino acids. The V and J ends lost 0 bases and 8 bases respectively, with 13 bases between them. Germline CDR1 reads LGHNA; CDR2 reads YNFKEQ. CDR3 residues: CASSQDKGQDEKLFF. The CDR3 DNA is TGTGCCAGCAGCCAAGACAAGGGGCAGGACGAAAAACTGTTTTTT.

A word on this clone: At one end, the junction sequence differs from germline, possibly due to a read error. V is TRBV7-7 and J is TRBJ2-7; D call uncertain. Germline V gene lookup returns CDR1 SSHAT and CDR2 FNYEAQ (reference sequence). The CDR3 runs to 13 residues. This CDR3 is CASSSSVSYEQYF. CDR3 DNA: TGTGCTAGCAGCTCCAGTGTCTCCTACGAGCAGTACTTC. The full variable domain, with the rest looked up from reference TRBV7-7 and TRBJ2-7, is GAGVSQSPRYKVTKRGQDVTLRCDPISSHATLYWYQQALGQGPEFLTYFNYEAQPDKSGLPSDRFSAERPEGSISTLTIQRTEQRDSAMYRCASSSSVSYEQYFGPGTRLTVT.

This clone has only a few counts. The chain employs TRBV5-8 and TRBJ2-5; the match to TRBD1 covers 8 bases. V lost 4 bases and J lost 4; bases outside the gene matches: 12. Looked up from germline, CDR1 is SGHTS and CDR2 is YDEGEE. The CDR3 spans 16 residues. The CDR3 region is CASSITDRVYGETQYF. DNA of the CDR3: TGTGCCAGCAGCATAACGGACAGGGTCTATGGAGAGACCCAGTACTTC.

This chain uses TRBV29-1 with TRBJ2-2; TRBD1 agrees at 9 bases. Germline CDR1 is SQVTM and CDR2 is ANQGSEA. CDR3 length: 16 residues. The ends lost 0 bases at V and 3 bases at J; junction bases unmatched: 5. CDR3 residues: CSVEESTGGDTGELFF. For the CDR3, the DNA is TGCAGCGTTGAAGAGTCAACAGGGGGCGACACCGGGGAGCTGTTTTTT.

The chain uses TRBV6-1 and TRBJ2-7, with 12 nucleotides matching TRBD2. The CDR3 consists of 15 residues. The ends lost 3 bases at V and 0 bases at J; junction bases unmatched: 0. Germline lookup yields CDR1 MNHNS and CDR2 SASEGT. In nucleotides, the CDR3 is TGTGCCAGCAGTGAGACTAGCGGGAGCTCCTACGAGCAGTACTTC. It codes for CASSETSGSSYEQYF.

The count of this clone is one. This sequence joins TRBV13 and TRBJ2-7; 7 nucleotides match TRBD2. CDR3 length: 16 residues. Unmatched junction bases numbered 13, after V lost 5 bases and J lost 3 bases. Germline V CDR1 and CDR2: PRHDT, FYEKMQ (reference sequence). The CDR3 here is CASSNIAGTTSYEQYF. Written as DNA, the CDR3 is TGTGCCAGCAGCAACATAGCCGGGACTACCAGCTACGAGCAGTACTTC.

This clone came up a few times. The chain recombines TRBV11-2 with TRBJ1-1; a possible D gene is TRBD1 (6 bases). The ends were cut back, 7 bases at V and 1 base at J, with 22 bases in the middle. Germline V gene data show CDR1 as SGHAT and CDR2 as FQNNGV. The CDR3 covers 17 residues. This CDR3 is CASTKTGQSLTNTEAFF. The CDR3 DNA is TGTGCCAGCACCAAAACAGGACAGAGCCTGACGAACACTGAAGCTTTCTTT.